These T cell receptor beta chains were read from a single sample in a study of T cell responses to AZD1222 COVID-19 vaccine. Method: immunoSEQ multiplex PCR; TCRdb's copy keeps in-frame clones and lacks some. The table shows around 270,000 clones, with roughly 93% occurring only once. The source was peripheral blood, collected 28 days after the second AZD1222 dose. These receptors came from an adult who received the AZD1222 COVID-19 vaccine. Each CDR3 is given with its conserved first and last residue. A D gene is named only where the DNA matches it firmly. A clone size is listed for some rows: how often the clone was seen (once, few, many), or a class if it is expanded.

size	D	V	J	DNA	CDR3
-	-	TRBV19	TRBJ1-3	TGTGCCACGACAGGCCCAGGAAACACCATATATTTT	CATTGPGNTIYF
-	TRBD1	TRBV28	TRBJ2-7	TGTGCCAGCAGTTTCGGGACAGGGGGCAACGAGCAGTACTTC	CASSFGTGGNEQYF
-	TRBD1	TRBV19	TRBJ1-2	TGTGCCAGTAGTACCGGGACAGGGGCCTATGGCTACACCTTC	CASSTGTGAYGYTF
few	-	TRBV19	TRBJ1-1	TGTGCCAGTAGTCCCCTCCGGGGCAGGAGGAACACTGAAGCTTTCTTT	CASSPLRGRRNTEAFF
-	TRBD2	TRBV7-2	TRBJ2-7	TGTGCCAGCAGTCCGCTTGGCGGGAGCCCCTACGAGCAGTACTTC	CASSPLGGSPYEQYF
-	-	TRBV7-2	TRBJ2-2	TGTGCCAGCAGCTTAAGCAGGGGCAACACCGGGGAGCTGTTTTTT	CASSLSRGNTGELFF
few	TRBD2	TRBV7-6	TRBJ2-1	TGTGCCAGCAGCTTAGGACTAGCGAACAATGAGCAGTTCTTC	CASSLGLANNEQFF
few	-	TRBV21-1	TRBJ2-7	TGTGCCAGCAGCAAAGCGCTTAAGTACTTC	CASSKALKYF
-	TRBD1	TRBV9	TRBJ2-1	TGTGCCAGCAGCGTCCGGGACAGGGGCATGGATGAGCAGTTCTTC	CASSVRDRGMDEQFF
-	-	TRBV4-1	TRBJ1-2	TGCGCCAGCAGCCAAGGGGAGGGAAACTATGGCTACACCTTC	CASSQGEGNYGYTF
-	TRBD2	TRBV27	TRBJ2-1	TGTGCCAGCAGACTAGCGGGTTACAATGAGCAGTTCTTC	CASRLAGYNEQFF
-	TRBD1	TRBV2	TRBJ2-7	TGTGCCAGCAGCTACAGGGGCTACGAGCAGTACTTC	CASSYRGYEQYF
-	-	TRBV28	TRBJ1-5	TGTGCCAGCAGTCTCCTTGGGGGGCGGGAGCAGCCCCAGCATTTT	CASSLLGGREQPQHF
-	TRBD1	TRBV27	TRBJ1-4	TGTGCCAGCAGTCCTCTCGGACAGGGAAGTCCGAATGAAAAACTGTTTTTT	CASSPLGQGSPNEKLFF
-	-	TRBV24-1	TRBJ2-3	TGTGCCACCAGTGACCCACGGGTGAGCACAGATACGCAGTATTTT	CATSDPRVSTDTQYF
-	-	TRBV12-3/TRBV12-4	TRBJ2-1	TGTGCCAGCAGTTGGGGACACCTTGGTGAGCAGTTCTTC	CASSWGHLGEQFF
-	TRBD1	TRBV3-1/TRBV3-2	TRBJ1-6	TGTGCCAGCAGCCAAGGAACAGGGGTCAATTCACCCCTCCACTTT	CASSQGTGVNSPLHF